This T cell receptor (beta chain) was recovered during a study of cytomegalovirus exposure and HLA in healthy donors. The study ran its PCR with 60 Vbeta and 13 Jbeta primers. Some clones are missing from TCRdb's copy, which holds only in-frame ones; the method was immunoSEQ multiplex PCR. The table shows 150,000 to 170,000 clones, with around 70% occurring only once. The CDR3 loop spans 17 amino acids. V shed 0 bases and J 4 bases; nucleotides not matched to a gene: 7. The germline V gene has CDR1 SGDLS and CDR2 YYNGEE. Study outcomes and limitations: In an earlier analysis, most TCR beta V segments were productive about 87% or about 30% of the time. Across HLA loci, a later analysis found differing TCR association rates, with DRB1 most and HLA-C fewest. In a later analysis, TCR beta V- and J-gene trimming was associated with a missense DCLRE1C variant.

Donors likely had unrecorded immune exposures despite being nominally healthy when sampled. A word on this clone: Its antigen remains unknown.

The sample taken for sequencing was PBMCs. This TCR came from a man aged 30-40 years in good health and CMV-seronegative. This chain joins TRBV9 and TRBJ2-5, with 12 bases lining up with TRBD1. The CDR3 is CASSVGWDRGQRETQYF. The CDR3, as DNA: TGTGCCAGCAGCGTAGGTTGGGACAGGGGGCAGCGAGAGACCCAGTACTTC.